This record covers a single T cell receptor beta chain. CDR1 and CDR2 from the germline V gene are SGHTA and FQGNSA. There are 15 residues in the CDR3. J lost 8 bases, V lost 1 base, and 6 bases had no gene match. The sample is drawn from a study of blood T cell repertoires in COVID-19. Across the whole study: COVID-19 samples from acute and convalescent phases originated in the United States, Italy and Spain.

The table came from immunoSEQ multiplex PCR; TCRdb's copy has only in-frame clones and leaves some out. The repertoire has a few hundred thousand clones, approximately 86% of them found once; the top ten carry around 5%. The material sequenced was peripheral blood. The chain joins TRBV7-2 to TRBJ2-2; 8 bases map to TRBD1. This sequence originates from a woman aged 55-70 years with COVID-19, enrolled during active disease. The CDR3 is CASSLDRTGPGELFF. The CDR3 DNA is TGTGCCAGCAGCTTAGATCGGACAGGGCCTGGGGAGCTGTTTTTT.